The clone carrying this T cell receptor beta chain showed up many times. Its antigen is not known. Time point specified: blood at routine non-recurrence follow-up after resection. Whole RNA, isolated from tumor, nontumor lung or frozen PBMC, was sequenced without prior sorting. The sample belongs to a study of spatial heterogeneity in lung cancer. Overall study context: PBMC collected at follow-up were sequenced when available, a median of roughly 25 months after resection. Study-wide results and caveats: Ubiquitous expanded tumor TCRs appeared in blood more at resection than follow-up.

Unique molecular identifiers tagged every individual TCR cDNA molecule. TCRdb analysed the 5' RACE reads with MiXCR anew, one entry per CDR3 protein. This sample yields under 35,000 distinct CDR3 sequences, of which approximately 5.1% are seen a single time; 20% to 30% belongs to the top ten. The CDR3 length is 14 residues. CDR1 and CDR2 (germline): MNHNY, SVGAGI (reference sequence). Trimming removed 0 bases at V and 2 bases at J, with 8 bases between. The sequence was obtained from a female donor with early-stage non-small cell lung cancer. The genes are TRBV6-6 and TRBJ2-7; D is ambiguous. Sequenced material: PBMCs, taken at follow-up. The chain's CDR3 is CASSYSAETYEQYF. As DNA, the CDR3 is TGTGCCAGCAGTTACTCGGCAGAGACCTACGAGCAGTACTTC.